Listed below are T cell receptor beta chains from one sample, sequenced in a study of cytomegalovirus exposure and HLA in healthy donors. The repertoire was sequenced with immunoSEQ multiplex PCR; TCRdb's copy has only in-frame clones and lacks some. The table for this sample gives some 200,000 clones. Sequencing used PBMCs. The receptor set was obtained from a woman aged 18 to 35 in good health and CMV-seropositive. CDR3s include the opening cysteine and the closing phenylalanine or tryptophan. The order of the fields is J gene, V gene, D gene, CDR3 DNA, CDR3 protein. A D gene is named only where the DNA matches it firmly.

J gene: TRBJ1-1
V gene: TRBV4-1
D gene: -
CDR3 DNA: TGCGCCAGCAGCCAGGCCCGGGGGTCGGGTGTAGGCACTGAAGCTTTCTTT
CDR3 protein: CASSQARGSGVGTEAFF

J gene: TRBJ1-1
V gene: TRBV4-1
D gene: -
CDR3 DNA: TGCGCCAGCAGCCATAACCACGACAGATCTGAAGCTTTCTTT
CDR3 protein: CASSHNHDRSEAFF

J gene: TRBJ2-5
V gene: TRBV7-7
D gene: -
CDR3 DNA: TGTGCCAGCAGCTTAGTCCTGGGAGAAGAGACCCAGTACTTC
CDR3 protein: CASSLVLGEETQYF

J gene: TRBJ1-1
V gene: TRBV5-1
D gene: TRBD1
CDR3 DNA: TGCGCCAGCAGCACGACCTGGGACAGTGAAGCTTTCTTT
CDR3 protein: CASSTTWDSEAFF

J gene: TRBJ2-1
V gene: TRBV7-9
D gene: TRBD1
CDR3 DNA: TGTGCCAGCAGCCCTAAACCGGGACAGGGGTTAGATTACAATGAGCAGTTCTTC
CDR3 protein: CASSPKPGQGLDYNEQFF

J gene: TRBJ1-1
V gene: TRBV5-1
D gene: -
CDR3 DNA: TGCGCCAGCAGGGGGGGGTTCGTTGGGAACACTGAAGCTTTCTTT
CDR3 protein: CASRGGFVGNTEAFF

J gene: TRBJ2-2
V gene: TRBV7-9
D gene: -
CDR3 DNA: TGTGCCAGCAGCTTAGTTTACCCAGGGGACACCGGGGAGCTGTTTTTT
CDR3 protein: CASSLVYPGDTGELFF

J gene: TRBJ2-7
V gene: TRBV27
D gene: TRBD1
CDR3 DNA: TGTGCCAGCAGTTCAGTGACAGGGAGAGACGAGCAGTACTTC
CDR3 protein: CASSSVTGRDEQYF

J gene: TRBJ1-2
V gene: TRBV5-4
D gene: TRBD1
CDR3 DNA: TGTGCCAGCAGCTTGAACAGGGGAAACTATGGCTACACCTTC
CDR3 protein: CASSLNRGNYGYTF

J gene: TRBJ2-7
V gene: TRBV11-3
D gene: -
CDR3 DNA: TGTGCCAGCAGCGTTCAGAACGAGCAGTACTTC
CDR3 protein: CASSVQNEQYF

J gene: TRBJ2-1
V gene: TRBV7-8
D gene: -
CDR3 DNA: TGTGCCAGCAGCTTAGGAGTCAAGGCAGGATGGTTCTTC
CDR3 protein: CASSLGVKAGWFF

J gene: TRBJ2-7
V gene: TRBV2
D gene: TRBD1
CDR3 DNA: TGTGCCAGCTCACGACAGGGAATGACCTACGAGCAGTACTTC
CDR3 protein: CASSRQGMTYEQYF

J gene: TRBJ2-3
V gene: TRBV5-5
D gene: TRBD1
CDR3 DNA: TGTGCCAGCAGCTATACAGGGGAACAGACAGATACGCAGTATTTT
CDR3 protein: CASSYTGEQTDTQYF

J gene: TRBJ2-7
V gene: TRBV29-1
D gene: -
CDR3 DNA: TGCAGCGTTTGGGACATCACCTACGAGCAGTACTTC
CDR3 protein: CSVWDITYEQYF

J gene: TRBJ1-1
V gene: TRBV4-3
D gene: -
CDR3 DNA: TGCGCCAGCAGCCAAGGGGGGGGACTGGGGACAAACACTGAAGCTTTCTTT
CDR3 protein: CASSQGGGLGTNTEAFF

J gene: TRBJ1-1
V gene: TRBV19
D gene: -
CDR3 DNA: TGTGCCAGTAAGGACAAGAACACTGAAGCTTTCTTT
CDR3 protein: CASKDKNTEAFF

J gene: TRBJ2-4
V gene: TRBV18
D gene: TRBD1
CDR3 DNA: TGTGCCAGCTCGCAGACGGACAGGGCGGAGATAGGCAAAAACATTCAGTACTTC
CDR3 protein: CASSQTDRAEIGKNIQYF

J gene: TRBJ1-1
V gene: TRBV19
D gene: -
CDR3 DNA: TGTGCCAGTAGTATAGATCTGGAGGAACGGAACACTGAAGCTTTCTTT
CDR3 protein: CASSIDLEERNTEAFF

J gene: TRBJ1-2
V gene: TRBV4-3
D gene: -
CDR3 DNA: TGCGCCAGCAGCCAAGATCATGTGTTGTATGGCTACACCTTC
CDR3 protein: CASSQDHVLYGYTF

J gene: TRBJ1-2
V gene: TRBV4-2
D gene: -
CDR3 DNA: TGTGCCAGCAGCCAAGAATCTGGTCGCGGGCATGGCTACACCTTC
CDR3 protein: CASSQESGRGHGYTF

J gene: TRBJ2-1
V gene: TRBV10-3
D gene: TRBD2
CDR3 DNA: TGTGCCATCAGGGATCGACTAGCCCACAATGAGCAGTTCTTC
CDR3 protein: CAIRDRLAHNEQFF

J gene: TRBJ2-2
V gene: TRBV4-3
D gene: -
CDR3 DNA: TGCGCCAGCAGCCAAGAACTTCAGGGCGTGGGCACCGGGGAGCTGTTTTTT
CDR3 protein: CASSQELQGVGTGELFF

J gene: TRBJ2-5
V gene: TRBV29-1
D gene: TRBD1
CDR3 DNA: TGCAGCGCTGCGTTGACAGGGGAAGAGACCCAGTACTTC
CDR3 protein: CSAALTGEETQYF

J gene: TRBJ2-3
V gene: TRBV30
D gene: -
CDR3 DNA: TGTGCCTGGAGTGTAGCCGAAACCACAGATACGCAGTATTTT
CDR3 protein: CAWSVAETTDTQYF

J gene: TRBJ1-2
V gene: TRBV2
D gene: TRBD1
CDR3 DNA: TGTGCCGGGAGGTTACAGGGGGGCGGCTATGGCTACACCTTC
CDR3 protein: CAGRLQGGGYGYTF

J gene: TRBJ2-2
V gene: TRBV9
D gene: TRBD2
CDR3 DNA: TGTGCCAGCAGCCCCGGGCTAGCGGGGGGGGTCACCGGGGAGCTGTTTTTT
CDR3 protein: CASSPGLAGGVTGELFF

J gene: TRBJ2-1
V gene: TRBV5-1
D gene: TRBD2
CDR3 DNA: TGCGCCAGCAGCGTAAAGCGGGGGTCTCTCAATGAGCAGTTCTTC
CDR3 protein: CASSVKRGSLNEQFF

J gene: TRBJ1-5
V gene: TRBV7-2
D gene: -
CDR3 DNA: TGTGCCAGCAGCACCCCCGCCGGGGGGTCGCTAGGTCAGCCCCGGCATTTT
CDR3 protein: CASSTPAGGSLGQPRHF

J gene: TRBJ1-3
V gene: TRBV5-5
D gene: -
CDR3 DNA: TGTGCCAGCACCTCTTTCAACACCATATATTTT
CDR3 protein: CASTSFNTIYF